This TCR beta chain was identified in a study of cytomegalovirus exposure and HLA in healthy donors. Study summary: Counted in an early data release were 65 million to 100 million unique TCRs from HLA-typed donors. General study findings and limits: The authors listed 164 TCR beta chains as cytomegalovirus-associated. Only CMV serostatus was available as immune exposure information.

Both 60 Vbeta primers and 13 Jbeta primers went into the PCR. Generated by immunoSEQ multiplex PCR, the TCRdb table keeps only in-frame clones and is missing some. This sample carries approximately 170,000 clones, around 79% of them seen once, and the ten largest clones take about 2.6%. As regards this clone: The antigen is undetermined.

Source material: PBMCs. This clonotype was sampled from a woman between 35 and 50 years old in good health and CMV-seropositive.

The CDR3 spells CASRPGQGNGTTYEQYF. The CDR3 DNA follows: TGTGCCAGCAGACCGGGACAGGGGAATGGTACGACCTACGAGCAGTACTTC. The rearrangement joins TRBV21-1 to TRBJ2-7; the table's D call, TRBD1, was not checked against the DNA. TRBV21-1 corresponds to a pseudogene. CDR3 length equals 17 residues.